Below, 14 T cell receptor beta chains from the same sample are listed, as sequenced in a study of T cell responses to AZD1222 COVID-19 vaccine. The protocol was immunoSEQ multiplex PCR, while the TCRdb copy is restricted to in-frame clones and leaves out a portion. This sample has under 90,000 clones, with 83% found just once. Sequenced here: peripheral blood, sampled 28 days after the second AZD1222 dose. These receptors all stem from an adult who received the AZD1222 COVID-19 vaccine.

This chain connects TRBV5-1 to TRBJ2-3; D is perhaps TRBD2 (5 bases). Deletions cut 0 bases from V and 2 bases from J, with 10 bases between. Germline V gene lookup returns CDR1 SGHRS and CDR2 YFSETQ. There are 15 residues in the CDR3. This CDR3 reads CASSLASRNTDTQYF. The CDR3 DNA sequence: TGCGCCAGCAGCTTGGCTAGCAGGAACACAGATACGCAGTATTTT.

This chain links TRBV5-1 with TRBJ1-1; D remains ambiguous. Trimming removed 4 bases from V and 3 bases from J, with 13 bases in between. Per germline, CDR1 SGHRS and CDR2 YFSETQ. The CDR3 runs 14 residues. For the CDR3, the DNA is TGCGCCAGCAGCCTGAGGGAGGTTGACACTGAAGCTTTCTTT. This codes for CASSLREVDTEAFF.

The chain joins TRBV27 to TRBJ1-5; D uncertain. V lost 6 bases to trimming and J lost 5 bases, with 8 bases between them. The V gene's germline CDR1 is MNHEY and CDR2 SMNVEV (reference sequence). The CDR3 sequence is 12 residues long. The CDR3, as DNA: TGTGCCAGCAGCCTAGAACATCAGCCCCAGCATTTT. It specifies CASSLEHQPQHF.

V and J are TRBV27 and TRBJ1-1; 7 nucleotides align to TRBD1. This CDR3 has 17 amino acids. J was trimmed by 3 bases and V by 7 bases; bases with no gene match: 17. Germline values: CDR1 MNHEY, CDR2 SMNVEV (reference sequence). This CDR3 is CASTRTGVILPDTEAFF. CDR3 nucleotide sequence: TGTGCCAGCACACGTACAGGGGTGATTCTTCCGGACACTGAAGCTTTCTTT.

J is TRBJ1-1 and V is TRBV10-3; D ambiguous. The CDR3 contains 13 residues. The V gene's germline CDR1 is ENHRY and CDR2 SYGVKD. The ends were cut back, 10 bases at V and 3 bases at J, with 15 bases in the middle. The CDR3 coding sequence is TGTGCCACCAAGGACCGAAGAGACACTGAAGCTTTCTTT. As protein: CATKDRRDTEAFF.

CDR3 residues: CAWNPSRWEFPDTQYF. DNA of the CDR3: TGTGCCTGGAACCCCAGTAGGTGGGAATTTCCAGATACGCAGTATTTT. J is TRBJ2-3 and V is TRBV30; no clear D gene. This CDR3 is 16 amino acids long. From germline, CDR1 is GTSNPN and CDR2 SVGIG (reference sequence). Between the trimmed V and J ends, which lost 4 bases and 4 bases, there was a span of 21 bases.

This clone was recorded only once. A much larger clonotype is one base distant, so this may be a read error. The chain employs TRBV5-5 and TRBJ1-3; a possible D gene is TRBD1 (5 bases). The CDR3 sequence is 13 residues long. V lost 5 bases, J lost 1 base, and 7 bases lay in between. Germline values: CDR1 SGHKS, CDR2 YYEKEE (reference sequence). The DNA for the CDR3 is TGTGCCAGCAGTCAGGGATCTGGAAACACCATATATTTT. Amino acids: CASSQGSGNTIYF.

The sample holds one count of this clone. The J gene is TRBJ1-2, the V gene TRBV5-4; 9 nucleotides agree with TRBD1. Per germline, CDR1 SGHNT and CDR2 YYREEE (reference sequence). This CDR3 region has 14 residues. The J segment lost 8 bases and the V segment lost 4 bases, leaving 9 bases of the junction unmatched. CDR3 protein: CASSPGQGWDGYTF. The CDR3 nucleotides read TGTGCCAGCAGCCCCGGACAGGGGTGGGACGGCTACACCTTC.

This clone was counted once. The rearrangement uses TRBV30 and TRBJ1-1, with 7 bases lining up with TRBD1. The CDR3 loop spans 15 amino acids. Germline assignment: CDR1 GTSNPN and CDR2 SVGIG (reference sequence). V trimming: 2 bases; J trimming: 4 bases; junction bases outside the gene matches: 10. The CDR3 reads CAWSNPWGTATEAFF. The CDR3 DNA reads TGTGCCTGGAGTAATCCGTGGGGGACAGCCACTGAAGCTTTCTTT.

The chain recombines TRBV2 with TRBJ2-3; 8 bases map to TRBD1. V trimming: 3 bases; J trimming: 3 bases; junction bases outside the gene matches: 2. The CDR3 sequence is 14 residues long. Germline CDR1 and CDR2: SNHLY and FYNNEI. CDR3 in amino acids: CASSERTGTDTQYF. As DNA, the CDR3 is TGTGCCAGCAGTGAGAGGACAGGGACAGATACGCAGTATTTT.

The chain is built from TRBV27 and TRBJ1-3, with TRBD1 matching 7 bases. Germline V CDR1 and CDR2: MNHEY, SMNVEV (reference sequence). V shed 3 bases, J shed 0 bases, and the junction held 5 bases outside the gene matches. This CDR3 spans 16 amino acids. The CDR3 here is CASSFSGGFSGNTIYF. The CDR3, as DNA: TGTGCCAGCAGTTTCTCAGGGGGTTTCTCTGGAAACACCATATATTTT.

CDR3 protein: CASSPRDRGNSPLHF. CDR3 nucleotide sequence: TGTGCCAGCAGCCCTAGGGACAGGGGTAATTCACCCCTCCACTTT. This chain joins TRBV4-2 and TRBJ1-6, with 10 bases that match TRBD1. There are 15 residues in the CDR3. Germline V CDR1 and CDR2: LGHNA, YNFKEQ. V was clipped by 4 bases and J by 6 bases; unmatched bases: 3.

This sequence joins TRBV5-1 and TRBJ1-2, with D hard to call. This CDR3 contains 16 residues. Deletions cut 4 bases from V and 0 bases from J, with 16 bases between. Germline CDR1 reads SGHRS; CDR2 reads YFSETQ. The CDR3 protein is CASSPNPGRANYGYTF. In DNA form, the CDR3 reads TGCGCCAGCAGCCCAAACCCGGGCCGAGCTAACTATGGCTACACCTTC.

DNA of the CDR3: TGCGCCAGCAGCTCGGTCCGTGGGCGGGAGAAAACAGATACGCAGTATTTT. Translating gives CASSSVRGREKTDTQYF. This chain connects TRBV5-1 to TRBJ2-3, with 7 bases that match TRBD2. Germline V lookup: CDR1 SGHRS, CDR2 YFSETQ. After removal of 3 bases from V and 3 bases from J, the junction contained 13 bases not matched to a gene. The CDR3 covers 17 residues.